The clone carrying this T cell receptor beta chain occurred many times. Fresh peripheral blood, approximately 9.1 ml, was the source of the PBMCs. Trimming shortened V by 1 base and J by 5 bases, and 11 bases separated the two germline ends. Per germline, CDR1 SGHTA and CDR2 FQGNSA. The CDR3 contains 14 residues. These data come from a study of T cells in Graves' hyperthyroidism and ophthalmopathy. Amplified regions were TCR beta CDR3 sequences from RNA transcripts. First-round RT-PCR targeting the TCR CDR3 was performed with the HTBI primer set. A single record per CDR3 protein comes from TCRdb applying MiXCR to the multiplex PCR reads. Here the sample spans about 350,000 distinct CDR3 sequences, approximately 14% being singletons.

The sequence was obtained from an older woman with Graves' ophthalmopathy. The chain has TRBV7-2 and TRBJ2-5; TRBD1 might be the D (7 bases). The specimen was blood. The CDR3 reads CASSLVQGRETQYF. For the CDR3, the DNA is TGTGCCAGCAGCTTAGTACAGGGGAGGGAGACCCAGTACTTC.